This T cell receptor beta chain came from a study of blood T cell repertoires in COVID-19. Germline V gives CDR1 SGHAT, CDR2 FQNNGV. There are 13 residues in the CDR3. The germline V and J ends were trimmed by 0 bases and 9 bases, with 9 bases remaining between them. TCRdb's copy holds only in-frame clones and misses some; the assay was immunoSEQ multiplex PCR. The table has 100,000 to 150,000 clones, about 90% seen once. This clone was seen a handful of times. The V call is TRBV11-2, the J call TRBJ2-1; D remains unclear. The specimen was peripheral blood. This TCR was recovered from a man aged 50 to 59 with COVID-19, enrolled during active disease. DNA of the CDR3: TGTGCCAGCAGCTTAGAAAGACGGGTTGAGCAGTTCTTC. Translated: CASSLERRVEQFF.